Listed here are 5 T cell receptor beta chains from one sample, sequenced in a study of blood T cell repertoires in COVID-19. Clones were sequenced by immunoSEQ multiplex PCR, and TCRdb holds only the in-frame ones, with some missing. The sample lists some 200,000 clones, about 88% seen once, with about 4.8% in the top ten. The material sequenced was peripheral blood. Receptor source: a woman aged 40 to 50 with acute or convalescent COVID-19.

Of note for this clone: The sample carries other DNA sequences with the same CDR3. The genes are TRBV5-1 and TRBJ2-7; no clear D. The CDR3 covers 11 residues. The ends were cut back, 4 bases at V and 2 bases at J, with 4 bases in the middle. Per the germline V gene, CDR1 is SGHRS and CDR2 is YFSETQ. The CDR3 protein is CASSITYEQYV. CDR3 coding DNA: TGCGCCAGCAGCATCACCTACGAGCAGTACGTC.

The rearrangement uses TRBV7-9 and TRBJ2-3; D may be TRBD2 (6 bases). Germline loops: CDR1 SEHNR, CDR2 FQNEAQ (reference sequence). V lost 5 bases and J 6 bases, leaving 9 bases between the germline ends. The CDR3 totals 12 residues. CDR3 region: CASSALADTQYF. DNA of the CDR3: TGTGCCAGCAGCGCACTAGCTGATACGCAGTATTTT.

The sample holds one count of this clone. The DNA for the CDR3 is TGCGCCAGCAGCCAAGATAGAAGCAGGGGGGTCACAGATACGCAGTATTTT. Its protein product is CASSQDRSRGVTDTQYF. V and J are TRBV4-1 and TRBJ2-3; D is possibly TRBD1 (7 bases). Trimming pared 0 bases from V and 2 bases from J, leaving 15 bases between. This CDR3 is 17 amino acids long. CDR1 is MGHRA, CDR2 YSYEKL, per germline.

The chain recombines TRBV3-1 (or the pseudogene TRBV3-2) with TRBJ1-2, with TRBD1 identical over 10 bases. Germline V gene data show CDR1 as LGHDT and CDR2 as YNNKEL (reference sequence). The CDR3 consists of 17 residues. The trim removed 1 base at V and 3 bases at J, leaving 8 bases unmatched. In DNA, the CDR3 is TGTGCCAGCAGCCAAGGACAGGGGGCTATGTGGGACTATGGCTACACCTTC. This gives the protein CASSQGQGAMWDYGYTF.

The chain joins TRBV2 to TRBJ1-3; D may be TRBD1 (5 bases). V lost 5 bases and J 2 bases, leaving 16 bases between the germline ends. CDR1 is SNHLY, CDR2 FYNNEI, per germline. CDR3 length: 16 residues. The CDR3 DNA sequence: TGTGCCAGCAGTTATATTGGGGGGACTGCTGGAAACACCATATATTTT. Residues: CASSYIGGTAGNTIYF.